One and the same sample provided the 25 T cell receptor beta chains below, sequenced in a study of a mutant IDH1 vaccine in newly diagnosed glioma (dated by TCRdb to about 2021). Library creation used the immunoSEQ multiplex PCR assay. As stored in TCRdb, this immuneACCESS dataset retains in-frame rearrangements with V and J assigned. A fraction of the clones does not appear; measured against another copy, unresolved V genes explain less than half of the discrepancy, and the remainder lacks a known reason. In all, the sample holds roughly 70,000 clones, and roughly 84% of those were seen once. The ten top clones hold about an eighth of the sample. The time point tag for this specimen amounts to: week 23, last vaccination. Each vaccine dose was 300 ug of a 20-mer mutant IDH1 peptide in Montanide, given subcutaneously with topical imiquimod. Antigens for these TCRs are unknown. Material: PBMCs, obtained from a glioma patient whose treatment included an IDH1 peptide vaccine. The receptors stem from a man aged 18 to 29 with glioma.

The V and J genes are TRBV14 and TRBJ2-7; the D gene is possibly TRBD1 (5 bases). With 0 bases removed from V and 9 bases from J, the gap between germline ends came to 18 bases. Per the germline V gene, CDR1 is SGHDN and CDR2 is FVKESK. The CDR3 length is 15 residues. The CDR3 DNA sequence: TGTGCCAGCAGCCAAGATGTGGCAGGGTGGGTAGGGCAGTACTTC. Residues: CASSQDVAGWVGQYF.

The CDR3 DNA follows: TGCAGTGCTAGCCGTTACAATGAGCAGTTCTTC. Translating gives CSASRYNEQFF. V usage is TRBV20-1 and J usage is TRBJ2-1; D call uncertain. Per germline, CDR1 DFQATT and CDR2 SNEGSKA (reference sequence). The V and J ends lost 3 bases and 4 bases respectively, with 4 bases between them. The CDR3 length is 11 residues.

This chain connects TRBV7-9 to TRBJ2-2, with D tentatively TRBD1 (6 bases). V was trimmed by 6 bases and J by 2 bases, leaving 16 bases between them. The CDR3 length is 16 residues. In germline, CDR1 is SEHNR, CDR2 FQNEAQ (reference sequence). The CDR3 reads CASRESGTRNTGELFF. CDR3 nucleotide sequence: TGTGCCAGCAGGGAATCCGGGACAAGAAACACCGGGGAGCTGTTTTTT.

This sequence joins TRBV15 and TRBJ1-1; D gene unclear. CDR1 LNHNV and CDR2 YYDKDF come from the germline V gene (reference sequence). The CDR3 consists of 16 residues. Trimming removed 0 bases from V and 2 bases from J, with 13 bases in between. The CDR3 DNA is TGTGCCACCAGCAGAGATTACCCAGCCTTTAACACTGAAGCTTTCTTT. Translating it yields CATSRDYPAFNTEAFF.

This chain joins TRBV7-2 and TRBJ2-1; 7 nucleotides match TRBD1. V shed 6 bases and J 15 bases; nucleotides not matched to a gene: 11. Germline loops: CDR1 SGHTA, CDR2 FQGNSA. The CDR3 contains 12 residues. The CDR3 protein is CASSPNRGDWFF. The CDR3 DNA reads TGTGCCAGCAGTCCCAACAGGGGTGATTGGTTCTTC.

The chain employs TRBV2 and TRBJ2-1; D unclear. V lost 3 bases, J lost 4 bases, and 1 base lay in between. Per germline, CDR1 SNHLY and CDR2 FYNNEI. The CDR3 consists of 11 residues. CDR3 nucleotide sequence: TGTGCCAGCAGTGATTACAATGAGCAGTTCTTC. It translates to CASSDYNEQFF.

The chain carries TRBV6-1 and TRBJ1-1, with a possible D match to TRBD1 (5 bases). V lost 3 bases to trimming and J lost 1 base, with 6 bases between them. Germline V gene sequence: CDR1 MNHNS, CDR2 SASEGT. CDR3 length: 13 amino acids. CDR3 residues: CASSDRENTEAFF. In nucleotides, the CDR3 is TGTGCCAGCAGTGACAGGGAGAACACTGAAGCTTTCTTT.

The chain recombines TRBV19 with TRBJ2-1; D gene ambiguous. CDR1 and CDR2 from the germline V gene are LNHDA and SQIVND (reference sequence). The CDR3 is 14 amino acids. Trimming pared 5 bases from V and 3 bases from J, leaving 11 bases between. The CDR3 sequence is CASSPGGSYNEQFF. CDR3 nucleotides: TGTGCCAGTAGTCCCGGTGGTAGCTACAATGAGCAGTTCTTC.

The chain employs TRBV5-3 and TRBJ1-2, with TRBD1 as a possible D gene (6 bases). TRBV5-3 is an open reading frame whose function is uncertain. CDR3 length: 15 residues. Between the trimmed V and J ends, which lost 1 base and 7 bases, there was a span of 17 bases. The CDR3 nucleotides read TGTGCCAGAAGCTTGAAGGGGGGCAGGGGTCTTGGCTACACCTTC. As protein: CARSLKGGRGLGYTF.

The rearrangement uses TRBV6-4 and TRBJ1-5; D uncertain. V gave up 6 bases and J gave up 2 bases, with 17 bases separating them. The CDR3 covers 16 residues. Germline CDR1 is MRHNA and CDR2 is SNTAGT. CDR3 DNA: TGTGCCAGCAGGGGGTACAGCGTCGGTGGCAATCAGCCCCAGCATTTT. This sequence encodes CASRGYSVGGNQPQHF.

This clone has only one observation. The chain uses TRBV5-4 and TRBJ2-1; 14 nucleotides match TRBD2. CDR1 and CDR2 from the germline V gene are SGHNT and YYREEE (reference sequence). V was clipped by 2 bases and J by 8 bases; unmatched bases: 6. The CDR3 is 16 residues long. The chain's CDR3 is CASSFGTSGSIYEQFF. The CDR3, as DNA: TGTGCCAGCAGCTTTGGGACTAGCGGGAGTATATATGAGCAGTTCTTC.

This clone was found a few times. J is TRBJ2-5 and V is TRBV7-9; 7 bases map to TRBD1. The CDR3 consists of 16 residues. The junction had 11 bases not matched to a gene; V was cut back by 4 bases and J by 3 bases. Germline V lookup: CDR1 SEHNR, CDR2 FQNEAQ (reference sequence). This CDR3 reads CASSSPLRTGEETQYF. The CDR3 DNA reads as TGTGCCAGCAGCTCGCCTTTGCGGACAGGTGAAGAGACCCAGTACTTC.

The chain recombines TRBV15 with TRBJ1-5, with TRBD1 matching 7 bases. Germline CDR1 LNHNV, CDR2 YYDKDF (reference sequence). This CDR3 is built from 14 residues. Trimming took 5 bases from V and 0 from J; bases not matched to a gene: 1. The CDR3, as DNA: TGTGCCACCAGCGGGACAGATAGCAATCAGCCCCAGCATTTT. As protein: CATSGTDSNQPQHF.

This rearrangement joins TRBV29-1 to TRBJ1-1, with a tentative D call TRBD1 (6 bases). The V gene lost 7 bases and the J gene lost 4 bases, with 22 bases spanning the gap. The CDR3 loop spans 15 amino acids. The V gene's germline CDR1 is SQVTM and CDR2 ANQGSEA. The CDR3 spells CSAAGTPLVGTEAFF. CDR3 nucleotide sequence: TGCAGCGCTGCCGGGACACCCCTAGTGGGCACTGAAGCTTTCTTT. The whole variable domain, filled in from reference TRBV29-1 and TRBJ1-1, reads SAVISQKPSRDICQRGTSLTIQCQVDSQVTMMFWYRQQPGQSLTLIATANQGSEATYESGFVIDKFPISRPNLTFSTLTVSNMSPEDSSIYLCSAAGTPLVGTEAFFGQGTRLTVV.

The rearrangement links TRBV28 to TRBJ1-2, with TRBD1 identical over 7 bases. Per germline, CDR1 MDHEN and CDR2 SYDVKM. The CDR3 extends over 16 amino acids. J was trimmed by 8 bases and V by 2 bases; bases with no gene match: 14. The CDR3 region has the DNA TGTGCCAGCAGTTTAAGCCCCCGCGACAGGGATTCGGGCTACACCTTC. The encoded protein is CASSLSPRDRDSGYTF.

V gene TRBV30 combines with J gene TRBJ1-3, with D hard to call. The V end lost 1 base, the J end lost 9 bases, and 4 bases lay between the germline ends. Germline lookup yields CDR1 GTSNPN and CDR2 SVGIG (reference sequence). The CDR3 sequence is 10 residues long. CDR3 loop: CAWSEVTIYF. The CDR3 DNA sequence: TGTGCCTGGAGTGAAGTCACCATATATTTT.

The chain is built from TRBV28 and TRBJ2-7; D not resolved. This CDR3 is 13 amino acids long. V was clipped by 7 bases and J by 3 bases, with 13 bases between them. Germline-derived CDR1 and CDR2 are MDHEN and SYDVKM. The CDR3 DNA reads as TGTGCCAGCACCGAGCACAGAGACTACGAGCAGTACTTC. Protein: CASTEHRDYEQYF.

The sample holds a few counts of this clone. The chain has TRBV28 and TRBJ2-1; D remains ambiguous. Per germline, CDR1 MDHEN and CDR2 SYDVKM. The V end was cut by 5 bases, the J end by 5 bases, with 1 base between. The CDR3 runs to 10 residues. The CDR3 loop is CASSDNEQFF. The CDR3 nucleotides are TGTGCCAGCAGTGACAATGAGCAGTTCTTC.

The J gene is TRBJ2-7, the V gene TRBV6-5, with D tentatively TRBD2 (6 bases). With 9 bases removed from V and 7 bases from J, the gap between germline ends came to 16 bases. Germline V CDR1 and CDR2: MNHEY, SVGAGI. The CDR3 covers 12 residues. DNA for the CDR3: TGTGCCAGTAACGCCGGGGACTTTGAGCAGTACTTC. Protein product: CASNAGDFEQYF.

The rearrangement uses TRBV2 and TRBJ1-4, with TRBD1 matching 12 bases. The ends lost 6 bases at V and 2 bases at J; junction bases unmatched: 7. The CDR3 consists of 17 residues. The V gene's germline CDR1 is SNHLY and CDR2 FYNNEI. The CDR3 spells CASSTGTGGRTNEKLFF. The CDR3 DNA reads as TGTGCCAGCAGCACCGGGACAGGGGGCCGTACTAATGAAAAACTGTTTTTT.

This rearrangement joins TRBV5-6 to TRBJ1-3; D might be TRBD1 (5 bases). Trimming removed 1 base from V and 6 bases from J, with 14 bases in between. Germline CDR1 and CDR2: SGHDT and YYEEEE. The CDR3 length is 15 residues. CDR3 DNA sequence: TGTGCCAGCAGCTTGATCTGGGGCGCGCCAAACACCATATATTTT. Translation gives CASSLIWGAPNTIYF.

The chain employs TRBV5-4 and TRBJ2-7; TRBD2 aligns across 7 bases. The germline CDR1 and CDR2 sequences are SGHNT and YYREEE (reference sequence). The length of the CDR3 is 14 residues. Unmatched junction bases numbered 0, after V lost 0 bases and J lost 0 bases. Here the CDR3 reads CASSLGGSSYEQYF. The CDR3 DNA sequence: TGTGCCAGCAGCTTGGGCGGGAGCTCCTACGAGCAGTACTTC. Based on the CDR3 plus reference TRBV5-4 and TRBJ2-7, the full variable domain is ETGVTQSPTHLIKTRGQQVTLRCSSQSGHNTVSWYQQALGQGPQFIFQYYREEENGRGNFPPRFSGLQFPNYSSELNVNALELDDSALYLCASSLGGSSYEQYFGPGTRLTVT.

This clone was picked up a small number of times. The chain combines TRBV2 with TRBJ2-6; no clear D gene. This CDR3 is built from 15 residues. Germline values: CDR1 SNHLY, CDR2 FYNNEI. Trimming cost V 4 bases and J 0 bases, with 7 bases left between them. The CDR3, as DNA: TGTGCCAGCAGTGGGCAGCTCTCTGGGGCCAACGTCCTGACTTTC. Protein product: CASSGQLSGANVLTF.

The sample holds one count of this clone. The rearrangement links TRBV19 to TRBJ1-5; 8 positions agree with TRBD1. The CDR3 is 15 residues long. The ends lost 1 base at V and 6 bases at J; junction bases unmatched: 5. Germline V gene sequence: CDR1 LNHDA, CDR2 SQIVND (reference sequence). The CDR3 DNA sequence: TGTGCCAGTAGTATAGGTCTGGGGACAGGTCAGCCCCAGCATTTT. Amino acid sequence: CASSIGLGTGQPQHF. Drawing the rest from reference TRBV19 and TRBJ1-5, the complete variable domain is DGGITQSPKYLFRKEGQNVTLSCEQNLNHDAMYWYRQDPGQGLRLIYYSQIVNDFQKGDIAEGYSVSREKKESFPLTVTSAQKNPTAFYLCASSIGLGTGQPQHFGDGTRLSIL.

The chain employs TRBV9 and TRBJ2-3, with D maybe TRBD2 (5 bases). The germline gives CDR1 SGDLS, CDR2 YYNGEE. This CDR3 is 16 amino acids long. Trimming cost V 0 bases and J 4 bases, with 15 bases left between them. CDR3 amino acids: CASSVAAFLGADTQYF. The CDR3 coding sequence is TGTGCCAGCAGCGTAGCCGCCTTTCTCGGGGCAGATACGCAGTATTTT.